This T cell receptor beta chain was observed in a study of T cell changes during pregnancy in multiple sclerosis. Sequencing was performed with immunoSEQ multiplex PCR; in TCRdb, only in-frame clones are kept and a portion is missing. The sample records about 44,000 clones, less than 90% being singletons. CDR3 length: 12 residues. Germline assignment: CDR1 MNHNS and CDR2 SASEGT. Trimming took off 1 base at V and 4 bases at J, with 4 bases between the two ends. V is TRBV6-1 and J is TRBJ2-5; D remains ambiguous. The sequencing used CD4+ T cells from peripheral blood mononuclear cells, collected in the first trimester of pregnancy. The TCR sequence derives from a female donor with multiple sclerosis, enrolled in a pregnancy study. The CDR3: CASSEGRETQYF. CDR3 sequence (DNA): TGTGCCAGCAGTGAAGGGAGAGAGACCCAGTACTTC.